The rows below give T cell receptor beta chains drawn from one sample of a study of breast tumors, draining lymph nodes, adjacent tissues. Each CDR3 protein is one row after TCRdb ran MiXCR on the multiplex PCR reads. The sample contains around 130,000 distinct CDR3 sequences, approximately 22% of which appear only once. Material: axillary lymph node tissue. Source of these receptors: a female donor with breast cancer. Some clones in this sample may be carry-over from other donors' samples. Each CDR3 is given with its conserved first and last residue. Fields, in order: J gene, clone size, V gene, D gene, CDR3 DNA, CDR3 protein. The D gene is left open where the match is weak. Size is omitted from some rows. Given values are once, few, many or a class for expanded clones.

J gene: TRBJ2-2
clone size: many
V gene: TRBV29-1
D gene: TRBD1
CDR3 DNA: TGCAGCGGTGGGACAGGGAAGGCCGGGGAGCTGTTTTTT
CDR3 protein: CSGGTGKAGELFF

J gene: TRBJ1-2
clone size: many
V gene: TRBV27
D gene: .
CDR3 DNA: TGTGCCAGCAGTCGAACAGGGATTGACTATGGCTACACCTTC
CDR3 protein: CASSRTGIDYGYTF

J gene: TRBJ2-7
clone size: many
V gene: TRBV29-1
D gene: TRBD1
CDR3 DNA: TGCAGCGTTGAACGGGACAGGGGCTACGAGCAGTACTTC
CDR3 protein: CSVERDRGYEQYF

J gene: TRBJ2-7
clone size: .
V gene: TRBV28
D gene: .
CDR3 DNA: TGTGCCAGCAGGACCCCCCCGGTGGCGGAGCTGAGTGAGCAGTACTTC
CDR3 protein: CASRTPPVAELSEQYF

J gene: TRBJ2-1
clone size: many
V gene: TRBV7-2
D gene: .
CDR3 DNA: TGTGCCAGCAGCTTAAACGCGGGATACTACAATGAGCAGTTCTTC
CDR3 protein: CASSLNAGYYNEQFF

J gene: TRBJ2-2
clone size: many
V gene: TRBV11-3
D gene: .
CDR3 DNA: TGTGCCAGCAGCTTAGTTTACACCGGGGAGCTGTTTTTT
CDR3 protein: CASSLVYTGELFF

J gene: TRBJ2-7
clone size: many
V gene: TRBV4-1
D gene: .
CDR3 DNA: TGCGCCAGCAGCCAAGGGGCAACCGGCTACTACGAGCAGTACTTC
CDR3 protein: CASSQGATGYYEQYF

J gene: TRBJ2-7
clone size: few
V gene: TRBV28
D gene: TRBD2
CDR3 DNA: TGTGCCAGCAGTTCGGGACTAGCGGGAGAGGGAGTGTCAGAGCAGTACTTC
CDR3 protein: CASSSGLAGEGVSEQYF

J gene: TRBJ2-3
clone size: many
V gene: TRBV12-3/TRBV12-4
D gene: TRBD1
CDR3 DNA: TGTGCCAGCAGCTCAGGGGGTACAGATACGCAGTATTTT
CDR3 protein: CASSSGGTDTQYF

J gene: TRBJ2-7
clone size: few
V gene: TRBV28
D gene: TRBD1
CDR3 DNA: TGTGCCAGCAGTCCACCCGTGGGGACAGGGCTTGCCGAGCAGTACTTC
CDR3 protein: CASSPPVGTGLAEQYF

J gene: TRBJ1-2
clone size: many
V gene: TRBV19
D gene: .
CDR3 DNA: TGTGCCAGTAGCATCACAGGGCCCTATGGCTACACCTTC
CDR3 protein: CASSITGPYGYTF

J gene: TRBJ1-6
clone size: many
V gene: TRBV11-2
D gene: .
CDR3 DNA: TGTGCCAGCAATGCTGTTAGGGATAATTCACCCCTCCACTTT
CDR3 protein: CASNAVRDNSPLHF

J gene: TRBJ2-2
clone size: many
V gene: TRBV2
D gene: .
CDR3 DNA: TGTGCCAGCAGTTCTGAGGGCTCAACGAACACCGGGGAGCTGTTTTTT
CDR3 protein: CASSSEGSTNTGELFF

J gene: TRBJ1-6
clone size: many
V gene: TRBV9
D gene: .
CDR3 DNA: TGTGCCAGCAGCGCCTCGCCGGGGGGGGGTTCACCCCTCCACTTT
CDR3 protein: CASSASPGGGSPLHF

J gene: TRBJ2-7
clone size: many
V gene: TRBV7-8
D gene: .
CDR3 DNA: TGTGCCAGCAGCTTAGCTGTCCGGGACTACGAGCAGTACTTC
CDR3 protein: CASSLAVRDYEQYF